The sequence of this T cell receptor beta chain was determined in a study of cytomegalovirus exposure and HLA in healthy donors. In the case of this clone: The target antigen is unknown.

Points from the study as a whole: A further, later analysis showed that HLA-associated TCR beta chains (compared with equally common others) were more clonally expanded. In vitro confirmation showed three CMV-associated chains to be CMV antigen specific.

The CDR3 spans 18 residues. V was pared by 2 bases and J by 1 base, with 4 bases of the junction left unmatched. Per germline, CDR1 LGHNA and CDR2 YNFKEQ. Use of 60 Vbeta and 13 Jbeta primers characterized the PCR. Repertoires were generated with immunoSEQ multiplex PCR, while TCRdb's copy carries only in-frame clones and drops some. The data contain about 150,000 clones, under 80% of them singletons. This sequence joins TRBV4-2 and TRBJ2-2, with 13 bases matching TRBD2. This TCR came from a woman aged 30 to 39 in good health and CMV-seronegative. Sequenced sample: PBMCs. As DNA, the CDR3 is TGTGCCAGCAGCCAATGGACTAGCGGGGGTGGGAACACCGGGGAGCTGTTTTTT. It specifies CASSQWTSGGGNTGELFF.